This T cell receptor (beta chain) was identified during a study of cytomegalovirus exposure and HLA in healthy donors. The CDR3 has 14 amino acids. Trimming pared 2 bases from V and 5 bases from J, leaving 10 bases between. Germline CDR1 is SGHRS and CDR2 is YFSETQ. Researchers ran the PCR with 60 Vbeta and 13 Jbeta primers. This table comes from immunoSEQ multiplex PCR, and its TCRdb copy is limited to in-frame clones, with some not included. The sample holds roughly 120,000 clones. This TCR came from a man younger than 35 in good health and CMV-seronegative. The specimen sequenced was PBMCs. The chain uses TRBV5-1 and TRBJ1-4; possibly TRBD1 for D (6 bases). This CDR3 reads CASSFSGTNEKLFF. DNA of the CDR3: TGCGCCAGCAGCTTTTCGGGGACAAATGAAAAACTGTTTTTT.